Each of the 8 T cell receptor beta chains below was sequenced from the same sample in a study of blood T cells in healthy people across ages. With a J-beta primer mix and a sample-barcoded 5' primer, a second PCR ran about 6 to 11 cycles. TCRdb fed the 5' RACE reads into MiXCR, producing one record per CDR3 protein. Among roughly 1,500,000 distinct CDR3 sequences, 35% to 45% were seen once, and the ten largest hold 7.9%. Source material: blood. These receptors were collected from a woman between 18 and 30 years old in good health.

About this clonotype itself: At one end the junction does not follow the germline gene, possibly because of a read error. The J gene is TRBJ2-1, the V gene TRBV6-5, with D possibly called TRBD1 or TRBD2 (5 bases each). The CDR3 contains 17 residues. Germline V gives CDR1 MNHEY, CDR2 SVGAGI. CDR3 DNA: TGTGCCAGCACTTACTCGGTTGGGGGTCTAGCCTACAATGAGCAGTTCTTC. This sequence encodes CASTYSVGGLAYNEQFF.

The V gene is TRBV5-6, the J gene TRBJ1-1; a possible D gene is TRBD1 (6 bases). Looked up from germline, CDR1 is SGHDT and CDR2 is YYEEEE. CDR3 length: 14 amino acids. V lost 4 bases and J lost 6, with 16 bases in between. CDR3 sequence: CASSVRGAGAEAFF. CDR3 in DNA: TGTGCCAGCAGCGTCCGGGGGGCAGGGGCTGAAGCTTTCTTT.

The CDR3 loop reads CASSQGGVEGAKNIQYF. For the CDR3, the DNA is TGTGCCAGCAGCCAAGGGGGGGTGGAGGGCGCCAAAAACATTCAGTACTTC. The chain recombines TRBV4-2 with TRBJ2-4, with D perhaps TRBD2 (6 bases). V shed 1 base and J shed 1 base, with 14 bases lying between them. Germline V gene sequence: CDR1 LGHNA, CDR2 YNFKEQ. This CDR3 spans 17 amino acids.

The chain carries TRBV11-1 and TRBJ2-3, with 11 nucleotides matching TRBD2. This CDR3 has 16 residues. Unmatched junction bases numbered 4, after V lost 5 bases and J lost 0 bases. CDR1 and CDR2 (germline): SGHAT, FQDESV (reference sequence). The CDR3 nucleotides read TGTGCCAGCAGCGACCGGACTAGCGGGAGCACAGATACGCAGTATTTT. Protein sequence: CASSDRTSGSTDTQYF.

The gene calls are TRBV7-9 and TRBJ2-6, with a weak D call TRBD1 (6 bases). The CDR3 runs to 16 residues. Germline-derived CDR1 and CDR2 are SEHNR and FQNEAQ (reference sequence). Deletions cut 7 bases from V and 0 bases from J, with 13 bases between. CDR3 in DNA: TGTGCCAGCACCAAGACAGGATCCTCTGGGGCCAACGTCCTGACTTTC. Protein product: CASTKTGSSGANVLTF.

This clonotype has just a few counts. This chain uses TRBV9 with TRBJ2-5; 11 bases are shared with TRBD1. The germline V gene has CDR1 SGDLS and CDR2 YYNGEE. This CDR3 region has 16 residues. Germline trimming cut 7 bases from V and 1 base from J; bases unmatched to any gene: 9. The chain's CDR3 is CASSNPGTGGQETQYF. CDR3 nucleotide sequence: TGTGCCAGCTCAAATCCCGGGACAGGGGGCCAAGAGACCCAGTACTTC.

For this clonotype: A read error may account for a junction end that differs from germline. V is TRBV5-1 and J is TRBJ2-6; D might be TRBD1 (6 bases). Germline lookup yields CDR1 SGHRS and CDR2 YFSETQ. This CDR3 comprises 15 residues. DNA for the CDR3: TGCGTCAGCAGCTTGGACAGCTCTGGGGCCAACGTCCTGACTTTC. As protein: CVSSLDSSGANVLTF. The full variable domain, completed using reference TRBV5-1 and TRBJ2-6, is KAGVTQTPRYLIKTRGQQVTLSCSPISGHRSVSWYQQTPGQGLQFLFEYFSETQRNKGNFPGRFSGRQFSNSRSEMNVSTLELGDSALYLCVSSLDSSGANVLTFGAGSRLTVL.

This clonotype was detected a few times. The chain recombines TRBV20-1 with TRBJ2-4; no clear D gene. V shed 6 bases and J shed 13 bases, with 13 bases lying between them. CDR3 size: 10 residues. CDR1 is DFQATT and CDR2 is SNEGSKA in the germline V gene (reference sequence). CDR3 in amino acids: CSAPLAEQYF. DNA of the CDR3: TGCAGTGCGCCCCTTGCTGAGCAGTACTTC.